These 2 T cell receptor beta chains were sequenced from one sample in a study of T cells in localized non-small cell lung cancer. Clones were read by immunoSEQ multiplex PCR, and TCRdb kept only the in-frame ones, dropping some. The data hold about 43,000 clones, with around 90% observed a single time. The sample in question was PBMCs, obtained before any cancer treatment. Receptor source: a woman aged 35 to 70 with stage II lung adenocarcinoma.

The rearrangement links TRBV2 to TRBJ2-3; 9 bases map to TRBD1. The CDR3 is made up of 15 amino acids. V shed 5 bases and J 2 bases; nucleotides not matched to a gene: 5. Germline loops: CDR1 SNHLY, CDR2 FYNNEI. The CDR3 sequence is CASSPGQGNTDTQYF. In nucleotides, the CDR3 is TGTGCCAGCAGTCCAGGACAGGGGAACACAGATACGCAGTATTTT.

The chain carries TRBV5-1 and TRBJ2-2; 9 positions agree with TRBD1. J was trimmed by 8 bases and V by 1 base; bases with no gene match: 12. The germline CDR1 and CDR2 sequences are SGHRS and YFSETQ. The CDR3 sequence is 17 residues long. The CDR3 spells CASSLTSGTGTSGELFF. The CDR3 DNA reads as TGCGCCAGCAGCTTGACATCCGGGACAGGGACGTCGGGGGAGCTGTTTTTT.